This TCR beta chain was documented in a study of vaccination and CD4 T cells after COVID-19 (dated by TCRdb to 2022 to 2024). Looking at the study overall: Every convalescent patient had a positive nasal swab PCR test for SARS-CoV-2, with mild disease in nine or ten patients and severe disease in one. In approximately ten COVID-19 convalescent patients and a few infection-naive healthy vaccine recipients, the spike-specific CD4+ TCR repertoire before mRNA vaccination was compared with the repertoire after mRNA vaccination. In the convalescent cohort there were six males and four females, among whom were two Hispanic individuals, seven Caucasians, two Asians and one multiracial person. Participants got two doses of the Pfizer-BioNTech BNT162b2 vaccine (n=8) or two doses of the Moderna mRNA-1273 vaccine (n=2). For stimulating the cultures, overlapping spike peptide pools were used, derived from SARS-CoV-2 as well as from the common cold coronaviruses HCoV-NL63, HCoV-OC43 and HCoV-229E. Post-COVID blood samples from convalescent patients were collected a median of roughly 100 days after diagnosis, with a range of roughly 35 to 180 days. As controls, cultures received a CEFX viral epitope pool (the positive control), an HIV-1 Nef peptide pool (the negative control), or no peptide at all. Post-vaccine blood samples were obtained a median of about 72 days after the second vaccine dose, with a range of roughly 14 to 241 days. Broad study findings and their caveats: Among the post-vaccine SARS-CoV-2-reactive clones in convalescent patients, a median 86.3% showed up only after vaccination, which suggests vaccine-specific priming. The number of convalescent patients in the study was relatively small, and the study did not examine early timepoints following natural infection. Although the median number of SARS-CoV-2-reactive clonotypes went up from 21 after infection to about 38 after vaccination, the increase was not significant. In convalescent patients, nearly all vaccine-specific clones (304 of 307) were found to be mono-reactive for SARS-CoV-2 spike rather than cross-reactive with common cold coronaviruses.

Libraries came from PCR. TCR sequencing of DNA from cultured CD4+ T cells used the Oncomine TCR Beta short-read assay at the Johns Hopkins FTIC core. The QIAamp micro DNA kit was used to extract genomic DNA from the cultured CD4+ T cells. Oncomine TCR Beta libraries from cultured CD4+ T cells were pooled using unique dual indexes and sequenced on an Illumina iSeq 100. Processing in the source paper ran as follows. Non-productive sequences were filtered out, and CDR3s that did not start with C, did not end with F or W, or were shorter than 7 amino acids were discarded. The MANAFEST web application identified antigen-specific clonotypes by comparing peptide-stimulated wells against reference wells and other culture wells. To be called positive, a clone needed an FDR below 0.05, an odds ratio above 5, and a productive frequency above 0.1% in at least two of three replicate wells. Clonotypes that were significantly expanded in both SARS-CoV-2 spike wells and at least one common cold coronavirus spike condition were defined as cross-reactive. Using R version 3.6.1, CDR3 homology was evaluated through Levenshtein distances (stringdist) along with unrooted phylogenetic trees (ape). The public reads were quality trimmed at Q25 with fastp and then assembled into clones with MiXCR by TCRdb, keeping productive beta chains. Every entry covers one CDR3 protein and lists the most common genes and DNA from its rows. The V and J calls shown here were made by TCRdb, not taken from the authors' results. The sample table contains fewer than 20,000 distinct CDR3 sequences; only one count was recorded for 25% to 35% of them. The ten largest clonotypes hold 17% of the sample.

With respect to this clonotype: Its antigen is still unknown. Base qualities are missing; no much larger clone stands one base away.

Reading from cysteine to phenylalanine, the CDR3 counts 13 amino acids. Only the CDR3 portion is preserved as DNA: 39 bases, with reading frame beginning at the first base. V lost 8 bases and J lost 4 bases; the stretch between them is 9 bases long. According to the germline V gene, CDR1 reads MNHNS and CDR2 reads SASEGT. Taken with the paper, the label for treatment or condition translates to: approximately 10-day PBMC culture with coronavirus spike peptide pools or control peptides (ViraFEST assay). The ViraFEST assay, used in the study, expanded antigen-specific T cells with peptide pools and then identified the expanded clonotypes through TCR sequencing. Positive SARS-CoV-2 PCR tests in the convalescent patients dated from March to December 2020, before Alpha, Beta and Delta variants emerged in the United States. Approximately 2.1 million PBMCs per well were cultured in IMDM with roughly 5% human AB serum and 8 to 10 IU/ml IL-2, plus 10 ug/ml peptide pools. Half of the culture medium was replaced with fresh IL-2-containing medium on days 3 and 7. Once the cells had been in culture for ten to eleven days, the EasySep CD4+ T cell isolation kit was used to isolate CD4+ T cells by negative selection. Ficoll-Paque Plus gradient centrifugation was used to isolate PBMCs from whole blood, and the isolated PBMCs were then either used fresh or cryopreserved at -140C. Triplicate wells were generally used for each culture condition.

The V gene is TRBV6-1 and the J gene is TRBJ2-6; the D gene lacks a confident call. This TCR was recovered from a human donor with COVID-19. What was sequenced was cultured CD4+ T cells from blood. The DNA sequence is TGTGCCAGCTGGTGGTCGGGGGCCAACGTCCTGACTTTC. Protein translation: CASWWSGANVLTF.